This T cell receptor beta chain was identified during a study of CD8 T cells in ankylosing spondylitis. General study points: Eight highly homologous variants formed a TCR beta motif that appeared characteristic of ankylosing spondylitis blood. The clones that were linked to disease were reported to be significantly enriched in matched synovial fluid samples from ankylosing spondylitis patients.

This clonotype was observed many times. Its antigen is unidentified. A single record per CDR3 protein comes from TCRdb applying MiXCR to the 5' RACE reads. The sample has approximately 520,000 distinct CDR3 sequences, under 5.5% seen once. The CDR3 totals 15 residues. V was trimmed by 3 bases and J by 3 bases, leaving 14 bases between them. Germline V gene sequence: CDR1 LGHNA, CDR2 YSLEER. The clonotype was recovered from a male donor with ankylosing spondylitis. The chain recombines TRBV4-3 with TRBJ2-5; D is uncertain. What was sequenced was blood, either unsorted or a sorted T cell fraction (not recorded which). CDR3 DNA sequence: TGCGCCAGCAGCCACCTCCCCGATACCGAAGAGACCCAGTACTTC. It specifies CASSHLPDTEETQYF.